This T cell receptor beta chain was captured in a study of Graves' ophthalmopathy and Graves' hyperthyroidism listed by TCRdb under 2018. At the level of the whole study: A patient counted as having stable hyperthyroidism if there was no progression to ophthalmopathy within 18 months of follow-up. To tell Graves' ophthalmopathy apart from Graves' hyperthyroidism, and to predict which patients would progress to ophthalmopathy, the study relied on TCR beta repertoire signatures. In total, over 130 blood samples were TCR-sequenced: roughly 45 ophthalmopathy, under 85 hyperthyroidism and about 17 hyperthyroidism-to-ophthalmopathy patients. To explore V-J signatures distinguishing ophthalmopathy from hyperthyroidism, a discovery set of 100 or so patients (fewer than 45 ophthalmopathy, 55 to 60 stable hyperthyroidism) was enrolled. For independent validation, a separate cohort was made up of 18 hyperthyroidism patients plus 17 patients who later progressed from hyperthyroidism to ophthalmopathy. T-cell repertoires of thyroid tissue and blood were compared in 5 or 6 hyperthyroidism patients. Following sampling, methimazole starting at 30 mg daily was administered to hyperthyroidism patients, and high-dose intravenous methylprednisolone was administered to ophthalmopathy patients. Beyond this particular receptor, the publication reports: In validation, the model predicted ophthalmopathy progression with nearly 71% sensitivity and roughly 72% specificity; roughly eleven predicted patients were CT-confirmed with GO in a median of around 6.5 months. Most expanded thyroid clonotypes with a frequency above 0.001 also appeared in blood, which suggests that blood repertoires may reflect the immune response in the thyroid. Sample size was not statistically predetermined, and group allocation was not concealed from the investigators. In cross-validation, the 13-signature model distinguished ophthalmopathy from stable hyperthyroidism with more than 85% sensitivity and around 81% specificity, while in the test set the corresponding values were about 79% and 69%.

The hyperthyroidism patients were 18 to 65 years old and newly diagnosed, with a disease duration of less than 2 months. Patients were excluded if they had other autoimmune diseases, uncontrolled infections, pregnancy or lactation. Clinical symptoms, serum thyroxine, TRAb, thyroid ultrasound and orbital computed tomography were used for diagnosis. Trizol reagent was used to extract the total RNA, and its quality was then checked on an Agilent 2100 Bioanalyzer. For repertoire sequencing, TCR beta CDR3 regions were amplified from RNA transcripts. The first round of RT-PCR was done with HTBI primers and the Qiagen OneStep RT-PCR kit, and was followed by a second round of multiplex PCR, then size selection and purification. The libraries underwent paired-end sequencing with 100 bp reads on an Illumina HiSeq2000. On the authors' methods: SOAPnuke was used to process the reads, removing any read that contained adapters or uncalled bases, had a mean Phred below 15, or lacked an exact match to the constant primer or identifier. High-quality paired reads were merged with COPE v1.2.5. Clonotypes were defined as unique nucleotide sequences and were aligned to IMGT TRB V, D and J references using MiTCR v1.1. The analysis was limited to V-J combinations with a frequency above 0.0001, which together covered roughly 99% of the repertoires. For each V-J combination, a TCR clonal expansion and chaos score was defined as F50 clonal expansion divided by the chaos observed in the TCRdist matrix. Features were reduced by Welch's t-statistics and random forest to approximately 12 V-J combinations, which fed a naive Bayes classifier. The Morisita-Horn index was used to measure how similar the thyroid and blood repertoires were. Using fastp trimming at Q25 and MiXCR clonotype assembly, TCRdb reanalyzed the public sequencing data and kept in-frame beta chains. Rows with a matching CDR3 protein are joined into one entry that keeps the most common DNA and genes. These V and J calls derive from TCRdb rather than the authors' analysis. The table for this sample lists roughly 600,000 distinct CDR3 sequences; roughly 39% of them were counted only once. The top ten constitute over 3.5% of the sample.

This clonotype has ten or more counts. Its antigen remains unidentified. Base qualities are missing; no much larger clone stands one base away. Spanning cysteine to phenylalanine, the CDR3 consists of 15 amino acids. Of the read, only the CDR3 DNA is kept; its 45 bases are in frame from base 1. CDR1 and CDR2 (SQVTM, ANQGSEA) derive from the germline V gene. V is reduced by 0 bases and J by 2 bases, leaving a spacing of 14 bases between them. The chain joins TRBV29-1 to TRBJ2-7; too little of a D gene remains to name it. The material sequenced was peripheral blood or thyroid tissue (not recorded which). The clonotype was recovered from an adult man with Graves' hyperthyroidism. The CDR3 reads CSVEDPGRPTYEQYF. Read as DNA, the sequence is TGCAGCGTTGAAGATCCCGGACGCCCTACCTACGAGCAGTACTTC.